Given below is one T cell receptor beta chain in context. This entry belongs to a study of blood T cell repertoires in COVID-19. Original analysis: Reference gene primer amplification yielded estimated nucleated cell counts. The table came from immunoSEQ multiplex PCR; TCRdb's copy has only in-frame clones and leaves some out. V and J calls plus clone size are reproduced from that table; the DNA served to infer D and trimming. The profile shows over 45,000 clones, 75% to 85% of them singletons. Trimming took 0 bases from V and 8 from J, leaving 13 bases between them. Germline V CDR1 and CDR2: MNHEY, SMNVEV (reference sequence). The CDR3 runs 14 residues.

The sample comprised peripheral blood. The sequence came from a human donor in a cohort sampled during active COVID-19. The J gene is TRBJ1-2, the V gene TRBV27, with D tentatively TRBD1 (5 bases). The CDR3 DNA sequence: TGTGCCAGCAGTTTATCAAGGGGCTTGGGGGGCTACACCTTC. Translating it yields CASSLSRGLGGYTF.